Listed here are 20 T cell receptor beta chains from one sample, sequenced in a study of cytomegalovirus exposure and HLA in healthy donors. The PCR made use of 60 Vbeta and 13 Jbeta primers. Profiled with immunoSEQ multiplex PCR; TCRdb holds only in-frame clones, not every one. This table has more than 85,000 clones, less than 65% appearing once. The sample was PBMCs. Receptor source: a woman in her thirties in good health and CMV-seronegative.

This clone was counted a few times. The chain is built from TRBV9 and TRBJ2-1, with 16 bases identical to TRBD2. The V segment lost 4 bases and the J segment 9 bases; nucleotides outside the gene matches: 16. Germline V gives CDR1 SGDLS, CDR2 YYNGEE. This CDR3 has 19 residues. The CDR3 nucleotides are TGTGCCAGCAGCTTCGCCGGGACTAGCGGGAGGGTTAGGTTTCGTGAGCAGTTCTTC. Its protein is CASSFAGTSGRVRFREQFF.

The V gene is TRBV25-1, the J gene TRBJ1-2, with TRBD1 matching 8 bases. J was trimmed by 4 bases and V by 3 bases; bases with no gene match: 7. Germline lookup yields CDR1 MGHDK and CDR2 SYGVNS. This CDR3 is built from 15 residues. In DNA, the CDR3 is TGTGCCAGCAGTGATCTCACAGGGGGGAGCTATGGCTACACCTTC. This codes for CASSDLTGGSYGYTF.

The J gene is TRBJ1-2, the V gene TRBV5-5; D perhaps matches TRBD1 (6 bases). Germline-derived CDR1 and CDR2 are SGHKS and YYEKEE (reference sequence). Deletions cut 0 bases from V and 5 bases from J, with 14 bases between. The CDR3 is 15 amino acids. In DNA form, the CDR3 reads TGTGCCAGCAGCTTGGAGGTCAGGGGTGGATATGGCTACACCTTC. It is translated as CASSLEVRGGYGYTF.

This clone was picked up a small number of times. The chain recombines TRBV27 with TRBJ2-4; tentative D call: TRBD1 (6 bases). Looked up from germline, CDR1 is MNHEY and CDR2 is SMNVEV (reference sequence). The CDR3 has 15 amino acids. V was cut by 4 bases and J by 6 bases, with 16 bases left in between. The CDR3 bases are TGTGCCAGCAGTTCCTTCCGGGACAAGATAAACATTCAGTACTTC. It translates to CASSSFRDKINIQYF.

This clone has more than one count but fewer than ten. The chain couples TRBV5-1 to TRBJ1-2; 12 nucleotides line up with TRBD1. The length of the CDR3 is 17 residues. With V trimmed by 3 bases and J by 4 bases, 10 bases remained unmatched. Per the germline V gene, CDR1 is SGHRS and CDR2 is YFSETQ. This CDR3 is CASSSGTGGNPSYGYTF. DNA for the CDR3: TGCGCCAGCAGCTCCGGGACAGGGGGCAATCCGAGCTATGGCTACACCTTC.

This sequence joins TRBV5-1 and TRBJ2-1; a weak D match, TRBD1 (5 bases). This CDR3 contains 18 residues. Germline CDR1 SGHRS, CDR2 YFSETQ. The V and J ends lost 2 bases and 7 bases respectively, with 25 bases between them. The DNA of the CDR3 is TGCGCCAGCAGCTTAGTCCCCCCGGTAGGGGCTTCTACTAATGAGCAGTTCTTC. It translates to CASSLVPPVGASTNEQFF.

This clone was observed a handful of times. The chain uses TRBV29-1 and TRBJ2-1, with D possibly TRBD2 on 5 matching bases. CDR1 is SQVTM, CDR2 ANQGSEA, per germline. This CDR3 region has 13 residues. V was clipped by 1 base and J by 1 base, with 5 bases between them. CDR3 DNA: TGCAGCGTTGAAGGGACTTCCTACAATGAGCAGTTCTTC. As protein: CSVEGTSYNEQFF.

This clone was detected a few times. The rearrangement joins TRBV15 to TRBJ2-5; D uncertain. TRBJ2-7 explains the end of the DNA better; the J call may be wrong. The germline gives CDR1 LNHNV, CDR2 YYDKDF (reference sequence). The CDR3 covers 14 residues. The CDR3 sequence is CATSRDASSHEQYF. The CDR3 DNA follows: TGTGCCACCAGCAGAGATGCCTCTTCCCACGAGCAGTACTTC.

This chain joins TRBV4-2 and TRBJ1-2; 10 positions match TRBD1. The CDR3 sequence is 17 residues long. Germline lookup yields CDR1 LGHNA and CDR2 YNFKEQ. With V trimmed by 1 base and J by 0 bases, 5 bases remained unmatched. The chain's CDR3 is CASSQVTGGAPNYGYTF. DNA of the CDR3: TGTGCCAGCAGCCAAGTGACAGGGGGCGCCCCTAACTATGGCTACACCTTC.

This rearrangement joins TRBV18 to TRBJ2-1; D unclear. The germline V gene encodes CDR1 KGHSH and CDR2 LQKENI. The CDR3 totals 13 residues. V was clipped by 1 base and J by 5 bases, with 6 bases between them. The CDR3 loop is CASSPLVNNEQFF. CDR3 nucleotide sequence: TGTGCCAGCTCACCACTTGTTAACAATGAGCAGTTCTTC.

This chain uses TRBV29-1 with TRBJ2-2; 7 bases line up with TRBD1. J gave up 5 bases and V 0 bases, and 6 bases lay outside the gene matches. The CDR3 sequence is 15 residues long. Germline V lookup: CDR1 SQVTM, CDR2 ANQGSEA. CDR3 coding DNA: TGCAGCGTTGAAGATCGCCGACAGGGTACCGGGGAGCTGTTTTTT. Translation: CSVEDRRQGTGELFF.

In this sample, this clone turned up once. The rearrangement uses TRBV7-3 and TRBJ2-7; 10 nucleotides line up with TRBD1. The CDR3 extends over 16 amino acids. Looked up from germline, CDR1 is SGHTA and CDR2 is FQGTGA. V dropped 0 bases and J dropped 7; count of bases not matched to a gene: 9. The CDR3 loop reads CASSLTSGTGAGEQYF. The CDR3 DNA reads as TGTGCCAGCAGCTTAACGTCCGGGACAGGGGCGGGTGAGCAGTACTTC.

The chain is built from TRBV5-1 and TRBJ2-3; 14 bases line up with TRBD2. This CDR3 is 16 amino acids long. Per the germline V gene, CDR1 is SGHRS and CDR2 is YFSETQ. Trimming removed 0 bases from V and 5 bases from J; junction bases left unmatched: 2. CDR3 protein: CASSLEGTSGGDTQYF. The CDR3 DNA sequence: TGCGCCAGCAGCTTGGAAGGGACTAGCGGGGGAGATACGCAGTATTTT.

This chain uses TRBV7-2 with TRBJ1-2; TRBD1 matches 8 bases. The CDR3 is 14 residues long. With 5 bases clipped from V and 5 bases from J, the junction kept 7 bases outside the gene matches. Germline V gives CDR1 SGHTA, CDR2 FQGNSA. In nucleotides, the CDR3 is TGTGCCAGCAGCCCGGGACAGGAGCCTTATGGCTACACCTTC. It translates to CASSPGQEPYGYTF.

This clone occurred a few times. The chain employs TRBV6-1 and TRBJ1-5, with D perhaps TRBD1 (6 bases). The V and J ends lost 6 bases and 5 bases respectively, with 17 bases between them. The germline V gene encodes CDR1 MNHNS and CDR2 SASEGT. CDR3 length: 15 residues. In nucleotides, the CDR3 is TGTGCCAGCAGGACGACGACAGGCTACTATCAGCCCCAGCATTTT. It yields the protein CASRTTTGYYQPQHF.

This clone was counted a few times. The J gene is TRBJ2-1, the V gene TRBV7-9; TRBD2 might be the D (5 bases). V was trimmed by 1 base and J by 14 bases, leaving 21 bases between them. Germline assignment: CDR1 SEHNR and CDR2 FQNEAQ (reference sequence). The CDR3 totals 15 residues. CDR3 protein: CASSLVLGRGGEEFF. As DNA, the CDR3 is TGTGCCAGCAGCTTAGTCCTCGGTCGCGGAGGAGAGGAGTTCTTC.

This clone was seen only a few times. This chain connects TRBV5-6 to TRBJ1-2; 9 nucleotides agree with TRBD1. Germline loops: CDR1 SGHDT, CDR2 YYEEEE. There are 14 residues in the CDR3. J gave up 10 bases and V 4 bases, and 11 bases lay outside the gene matches. CDR3 DNA: TGTGCCAGCAGCCCCCGGGACAGGGTCGAAGTCTACACCTTC. Translation gives CASSPRDRVEVYTF.

This chain uses TRBV5-6 with TRBJ2-7, with TRBD2 identical over 11 bases. CDR1 is SGHDT and CDR2 is YYEEEE in the germline V gene. The CDR3 has 15 residues. Trimming removed 2 bases from V and 4 bases from J; junction bases left unmatched: 5. CDR3 amino acids: CASSFPGLAEYEQYF. CDR3 DNA sequence: TGTGCCAGCAGCTTCCCGGGACTAGCGGAGTACGAGCAGTACTTC.

The J gene is TRBJ1-2, the V gene TRBV19; D unclear. Trimming shortened V by 0 bases and J by 4 bases, and 9 bases separated the two germline ends. Germline lookup yields CDR1 LNHDA and CDR2 SQIVND (reference sequence). The CDR3 runs 14 residues. CDR3 in amino acids: CASSIDLYSYGYTF. The CDR3 region has the DNA TGTGCCAGTAGTATAGATCTCTACAGCTATGGCTACACCTTC.

This clone was observed a few times. The chain carries TRBV2 and TRBJ1-2, with D perhaps TRBD1 (5 bases). V shed 7 bases and J shed 1 base, with 10 bases lying between them. Germline V lookup: CDR1 SNHLY, CDR2 FYNNEI. The CDR3 runs 13 residues. CDR3 DNA sequence: TGTGCCAGCACCAGACAGCTTAACTATGGCTACACCTTC. Translating gives CASTRQLNYGYTF.